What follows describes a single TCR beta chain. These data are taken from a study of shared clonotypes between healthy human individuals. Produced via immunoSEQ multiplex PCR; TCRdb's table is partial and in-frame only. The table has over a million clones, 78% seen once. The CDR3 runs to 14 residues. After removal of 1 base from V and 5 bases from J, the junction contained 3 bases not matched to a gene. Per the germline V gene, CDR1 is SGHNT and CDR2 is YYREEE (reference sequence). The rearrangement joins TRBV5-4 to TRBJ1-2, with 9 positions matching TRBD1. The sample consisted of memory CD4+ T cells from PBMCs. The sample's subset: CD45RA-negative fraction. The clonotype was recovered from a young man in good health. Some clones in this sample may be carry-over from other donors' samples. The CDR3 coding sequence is TGTGCCAGCAGCTTGAAGGACAGGGGTTATGGCTACACCTTC. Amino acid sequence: CASSLKDRGYGYTF. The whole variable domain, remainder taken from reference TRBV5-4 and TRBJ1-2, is ETGVTQSPTHLIKTRGQQVTLRCSSQSGHNTVSWYQQALGQGPQFIFQYYREEENGRGNFPPRFSGLQFPNYSSELNVNALELDDSALYLCASSLKDRGYGYTFGSGTRLTVV.